Included here is one T cell receptor (beta chain) sequence, with context. Its antigen is as yet unknown. This sample was included in a study of blood T cells in healthy people across ages. V lost 2 bases and J 5 bases, leaving 21 bases between the germline ends. The CDR3 covers 17 residues. The V gene's germline CDR1 is SGHTA and CDR2 FQGTGA. Study-wide results and limits: Diversity of TCR beta correlated strongly with naive T cell percentage. More naive CD4+ cells and higher diversity marked long-lived donors relative to aged donors.

Then a second PCR, running about 6 to 12 cycles, was carried out with a sample-barcoded 5' primer and a J-beta primer mix. A template-switch adaptor that had 12 random nucleotides put a tag on each cDNA molecule. TCRdb fed the 5' RACE reads into MiXCR, producing one record per CDR3 protein. This table holds approximately 1.5 million distinct CDR3 sequences, approximately 42% found once. The chain has TRBV7-3 and TRBJ1-1; no firm D call. Sequenced: blood. The source of this sequence is a woman younger than 35 in good health. The CDR3 DNA is TGTGCCAGCAGCTTATCTGCTCTGGCTGGTCGGCGGACTGAAGCTTTCTTT. The encoded protein is CASSLSALAGRRTEAFF.